This TCR beta chain was identified during a study of shared clonotypes between healthy human individuals. Turning to this clone: What it binds is unknown.

The authors split each subset's genomic DNA evenly across several immunoSEQ plates. Here immunoSEQ multiplex PCR was the method, and the copy in TCRdb shows in-frame clones only, minus some. The sample consists of about 1 million clones, around 75% of them appearing once. Findings and limits, study-wide: Rarefaction showed sorted-subset sequencing was incomplete despite large depth.

Germline V gene sequence: CDR1 SGHTA, CDR2 FQGNSA. The CDR3 extends over 12 amino acids. V lost 5 bases and J lost 0, with 4 bases in between. This clonotype was obtained from a man younger than 35 in good health. Sequencing was carried out using memory CD4+ T cells sorted from blood. The subset: CD45RA-negative fraction. The chain links TRBV7-2 to TRBJ2-5, with unresolved D. CDR3 bases: TGTGCCAGCAGCCAGTACCAAGAGACCCAGTACTTC. Amino acid sequence: CASSQYQETQYF.